A selection of T cell receptor beta chains follows, all from one sample in a study of Ad26.COV2.S vaccination and SARS-CoV-2 variants. The assay was immunoSEQ multiplex PCR, and TCRdb's table has in-frame clones only and misses some. The sample yields 350,000 to 450,000 clones, 70% to 90% seen once. The specimen comprised peripheral blood, sampled in a trial of Ad26.COV2.S vaccine versus placebo. The receptors come from a person between 18 and 60 years old who received the Ad26.COV2.S COVID-19 vaccine or a placebo. Both conserved end residues are part of each CDR3. The order of the fields is clone size, D gene, CDR3 length, V gene, J gene, CDR3 protein, CDR3 DNA. D genes are given only for firm matches. Not all rows give a size; the values are once, few, many and, for expanded clones, a class.

>few|TRBD2|18|TRBV15|TRBJ2-3
CATSRGPQTSRDADTQYF
TGTGCCACCAGCAGAGGACCGCAGACTAGCCGGGACGCGGATACGCAGTATTTT
>.|.|13|TRBV6-5|TRBJ2-1
CASSQPRNNEQFF
TGTGCCAGCAGTCAACCCCGGAATAATGAGCAGTTCTTC
>.|TRBD2|16|TRBV18|TRBJ2-5
CASSPVVAGDGETQYF
TGTGCCAGCTCACCAGTAGTAGCGGGAGATGGCGAGACCCAGTACTTC
>few|TRBD1|15|TRBV6-6|TRBJ1-2
CASRDQGQVNYGYTF
TGTGCCAGCAGAGACCAGGGACAGGTCAACTATGGCTACACCTTC
>.|.|15|TRBV2|TRBJ2-5
CASRTVTGFQETQYF
TGTGCCAGCAGAACGGTTACAGGCTTTCAAGAGACCCAGTACTTC
>.|TRBD1|16|TRBV7-2|TRBJ2-1
CASSHRSGQGVNEQFF
TGTGCCAGCAGCCACCGATCGGGACAGGGAGTAAATGAGCAGTTCTTC
>once|.|14|TRBV3-1/TRBV3-2|TRBJ2-3
CASTGDLDHDTQYF
TGTGCCAGCACGGGGGACTTAGACCATGATACGCAGTATTTT
>.|.|18|TRBV27|TRBJ2-7
CASSLSKFSLPNSYEQYF
TGTGCCAGCAGTTTATCGAAATTTAGCCTACCCAATTCCTACGAGCAGTACTTC
>once|.|13|TRBV6-2/TRBV6-3|TRBJ2-1
CASSYSPGFEQFF
TGTGCCAGCAGTTACTCCCCGGGATTTGAGCAGTTCTTC
>.|TRBD2|19|TRBV7-2|TRBJ2-1
CASSHGLAGALRTDNEQFF
TGTGCCAGCAGCCACGGACTAGCGGGAGCTCTCAGAACCGACAATGAGCAGTTCTTC
>.|TRBD2|15|TRBV7-6|TRBJ2-1
CASSKPGLGINEQFF
TGTGCCAGCAGCAAACCGGGACTAGGAATCAATGAGCAGTTCTTC
>.|.|14|TRBV6-5|TRBJ1-6
CASSRDPAGSPLHF
TGTGCCAGCAGCCGTGACCCCGCTGGCTCACCCCTCCACTTT
>.|TRBD1|17|TRBV7-6|TRBJ1-6
CASSQGGGTAYNSPLHF
TGTGCCAGCAGCCAAGGAGGTGGGACAGCGTATAATTCACCCCTCCACTTT
>.|TRBD2|15|TRBV11-2|TRBJ2-5
CASSPRASGVETQYF
TGTGCCAGCAGCCCCCGGGCTAGCGGGGTAGAGACCCAGTACTTC
>.|.|15|TRBV7-9|TRBJ1-6
CASSSLAGAGSPLHF
TGTGCCAGCAGCTCCTTGGCGGGGGCAGGTTCACCCCTCCACTTT
>.|.|16|TRBV7-9|TRBJ2-3
CASSSLSSSGTDTQYF
TGTGCCAGCAGCTCGTTAAGCTCGAGCGGCACAGATACGCAGTATTTT
>.|.|15|TRBV7-2|TRBJ2-3
CASSFGGFGTDTQYF
TGTGCCAGCAGCTTCGGAGGGTTTGGCACAGATACGCAGTATTTT
>many|TRBD1|12|TRBV10-2|TRBJ2-2
CATRTGVGELFF
TGCGCCACCAGGACAGGGGTCGGGGAGCTGTTTTTT
>.|.|15|TRBV4-1|TRBJ2-2
CASSQDDGWPGELFF
TGCGCCAGCAGCCAAGATGACGGGTGGCCCGGGGAGCTGTTTTTT
>few|TRBD1|15|TRBV4-1|TRBJ2-5
CASSQVPDRVETQYF
TGCGCCAGCAGCCAAGTCCCGGACAGGGTCGAGACCCAGTACTTC
>few|.|12|TRBV6-5|TRBJ2-2
CASSSGFGKLFF
TGTGCCAGCAGTTCAGGTTTCGGGAAGCTGTTTTTT
>.|TRBD2|16|TRBV28|TRBJ2-2
CASSLMGGRSTGELFF
TGTGCCAGCAGTTTAATGGGCGGGAGGAGCACCGGGGAGCTGTTTTTT
>.|.|15|TRBV19|TRBJ1-2
CASSILGIDYYGYTF
TGTGCCAGTAGTATTCTCGGCATCGACTATTATGGCTACACCTTC
>.|.|13|TRBV30|TRBJ2-3
CAWSSGGTDTQYF
TGTGCCTGGAGTTCAGGAGGGACAGATACGCAGTATTTT
>.|TRBD1|14|TRBV5-1|TRBJ2-5
CASSPGQFQETQYF
TGCGCCAGCAGCCCGGGACAGTTCCAAGAGACCCAGTACTTC
>.|.|16|TRBV6-6|TRBJ2-3
CASSYSRGLSTDTQYF
TGTGCCAGCAGTTACAGCCGGGGGCTTAGCACAGATACGCAGTATTTT
>.|.|14|TRBV15|TRBJ1-6
CATSRDRTVSPLHF
TGTGCCACCAGCAGAGATCGGACAGTTTCACCCCTCCACTTT
>.|.|17|TRBV7-9|TRBJ2-6
CASSQDILLSGANVLTF
TGTGCCAGCAGCCAGGACATCCTACTGTCTGGGGCCAACGTCCTGACTTTC
>.|TRBD2|14|TRBV11-2|TRBJ2-3
CASSPSGSVDTQYF
TGTGCCAGCAGCCCGAGCGGGAGCGTAGATACGCAGTATTTT
>.|TRBD1|12|TRBV29-1|TRBJ2-1
CSVRRGLGEQFF
TGCAGCGTTCGCAGGGGGCTAGGTGAGCAGTTCTTC
>.|TRBD2|16|TRBV7-2|TRBJ2-2
CASSRRGGMNTGELFF
TGTGCCAGCAGCCGGCGGGGGGGAATGAACACCGGGGAGCTGTTTTTT